The T cell receptor beta chain under discussion was sequenced for a study of CD4 T cells in relation to SARS-CoV-2 and coronaviruses. Clones were read by immunoSEQ multiplex PCR, and TCRdb kept only the in-frame ones, dropping some. The sample carries roughly 25,000 clones, under 80% recorded once. A note on this clone: The target antigen is unknown.

Before the COVID-19 pandemic, during about 2011-2019, CD4+ T cells were taken from unexposed donors. The cells were cultured for under 13 days before CD4+ T cells were isolated. The CDR3 contains 13 residues. Trimming took off 1 base at V and 4 bases at J, with 5 bases between the two ends. Per germline, CDR1 SNHLY and CDR2 FYNNEI. This TCR was sampled from a human donor in good health. The sequencing input was CD4+ T cells from PBMCs, cultured in vitro. J is TRBJ1-3 and V is TRBV2, with D possibly matching TRBD1 (5 bases). The CDR3 bases are TGTGCCAGCAGTGAAGACAGGGGAAACACCATATATTTT. It is translated as CASSEDRGNTIYF.